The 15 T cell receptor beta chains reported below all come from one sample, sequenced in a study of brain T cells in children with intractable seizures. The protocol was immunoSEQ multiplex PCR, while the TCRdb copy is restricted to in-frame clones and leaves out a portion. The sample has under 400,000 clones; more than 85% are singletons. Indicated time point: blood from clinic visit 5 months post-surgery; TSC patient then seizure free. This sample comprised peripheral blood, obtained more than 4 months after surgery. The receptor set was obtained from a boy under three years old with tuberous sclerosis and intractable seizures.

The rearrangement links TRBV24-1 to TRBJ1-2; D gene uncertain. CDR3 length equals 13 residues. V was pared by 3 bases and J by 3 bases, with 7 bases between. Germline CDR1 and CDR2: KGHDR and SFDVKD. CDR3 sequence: CATSDPRDYGYTF. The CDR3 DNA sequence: TGTGCCACCAGTGATCCGCGGGACTATGGCTACACCTTC.

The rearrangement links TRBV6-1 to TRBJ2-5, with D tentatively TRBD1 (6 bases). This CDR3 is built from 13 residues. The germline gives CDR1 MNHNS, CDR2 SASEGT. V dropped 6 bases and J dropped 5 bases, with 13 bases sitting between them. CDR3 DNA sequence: TGTGCCAGCAGCACAGGGATTAAGGAGACCCAGTACTTC. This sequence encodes CASSTGIKETQYF.

In DNA form, the CDR3 reads TGTGCCAGCACCCGACAGGGTCCTTCACCCCTCCACTTT. Protein: CASTRQGPSPLHF. This chain uses TRBV12-3 or TRBV12-4 with TRBJ1-6, with 7 bases that match TRBD1. Trimming removed 7 bases from V and 9 bases from J; junction bases left unmatched: 6. The CDR3 is 13 amino acids.

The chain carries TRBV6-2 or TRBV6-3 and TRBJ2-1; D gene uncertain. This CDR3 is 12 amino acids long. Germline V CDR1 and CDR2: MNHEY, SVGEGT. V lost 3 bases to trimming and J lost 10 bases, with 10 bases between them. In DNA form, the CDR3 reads TGTGCCAGCAGTTATTCGATGATAGAGCAGTTCTTC. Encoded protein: CASSYSMIEQFF.

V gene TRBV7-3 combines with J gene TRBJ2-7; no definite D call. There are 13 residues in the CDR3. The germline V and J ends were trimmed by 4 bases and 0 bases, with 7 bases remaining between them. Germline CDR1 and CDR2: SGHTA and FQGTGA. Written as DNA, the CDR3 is TGTGCCAGCAGCTCCGCTAGCTCCTACGAGCAGTACTTC. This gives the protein CASSSASSYEQYF.

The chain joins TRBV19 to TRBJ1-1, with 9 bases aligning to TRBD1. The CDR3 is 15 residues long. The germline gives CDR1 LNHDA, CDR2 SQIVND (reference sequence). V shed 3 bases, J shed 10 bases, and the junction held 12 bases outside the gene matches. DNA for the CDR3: TGTGCCAGTAGTATTTCCGGGACAGGGACGAGTGTAGCTTTCTTT. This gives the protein CASSISGTGTSVAFF.

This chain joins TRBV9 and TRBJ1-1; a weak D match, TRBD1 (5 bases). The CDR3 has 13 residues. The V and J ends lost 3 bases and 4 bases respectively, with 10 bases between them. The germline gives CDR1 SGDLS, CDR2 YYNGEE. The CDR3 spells CASSGSGTTEAFF. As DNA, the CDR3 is TGTGCCAGCAGCGGATCAGGGACCACTGAAGCTTTCTTT. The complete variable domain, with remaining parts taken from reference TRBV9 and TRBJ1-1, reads DSGVTQTPKHLITATGQRVTLRCSPRSGDLSVYWYQQSLDQGLQFLIQYYNGEERAKGNILERFSAQQFPDLHSELNLSSLELGDSALYFCASSGSGTTEAFFGQGTRLTVV.

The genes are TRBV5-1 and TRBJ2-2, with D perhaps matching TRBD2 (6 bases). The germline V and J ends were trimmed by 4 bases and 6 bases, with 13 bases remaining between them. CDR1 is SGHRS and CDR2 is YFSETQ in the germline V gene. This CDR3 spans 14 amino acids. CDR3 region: CASSVAGFPGELFF. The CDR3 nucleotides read TGCGCCAGCAGCGTCGCGGGGTTCCCCGGGGAGCTGTTTTTT.

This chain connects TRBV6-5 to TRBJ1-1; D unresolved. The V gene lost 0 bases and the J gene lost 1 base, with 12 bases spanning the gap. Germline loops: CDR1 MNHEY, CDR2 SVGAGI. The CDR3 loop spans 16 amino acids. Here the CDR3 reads CASSYSITTWNTEAFF. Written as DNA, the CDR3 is TGTGCCAGCAGTTACTCGATCACGACTTGGAACACTGAAGCTTTCTTT.

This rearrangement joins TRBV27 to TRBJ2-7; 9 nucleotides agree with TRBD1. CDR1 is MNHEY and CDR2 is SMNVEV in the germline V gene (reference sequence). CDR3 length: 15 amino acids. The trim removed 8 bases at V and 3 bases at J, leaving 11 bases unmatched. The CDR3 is CASGRLGTGFYEQYF. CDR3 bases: TGTGCCAGCGGCCGCCTCGGGACAGGGTTCTACGAGCAGTACTTC.

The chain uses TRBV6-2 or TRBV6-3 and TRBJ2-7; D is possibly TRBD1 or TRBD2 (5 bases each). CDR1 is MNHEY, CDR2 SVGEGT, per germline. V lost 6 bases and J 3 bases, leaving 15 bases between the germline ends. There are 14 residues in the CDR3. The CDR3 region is CASRYRDQVYEQYF. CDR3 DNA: TGTGCCAGCAGGTACCGGGACCAGGTCTACGAGCAGTACTTC.

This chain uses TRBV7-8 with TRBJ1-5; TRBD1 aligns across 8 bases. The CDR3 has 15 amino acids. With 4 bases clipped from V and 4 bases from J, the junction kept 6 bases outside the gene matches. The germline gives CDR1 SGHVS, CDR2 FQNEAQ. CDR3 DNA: TGTGCCAGCAGCTCGGACAGGGCCGGGAATCAGCCCCAGCATTTT. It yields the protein CASSSDRAGNQPQHF.

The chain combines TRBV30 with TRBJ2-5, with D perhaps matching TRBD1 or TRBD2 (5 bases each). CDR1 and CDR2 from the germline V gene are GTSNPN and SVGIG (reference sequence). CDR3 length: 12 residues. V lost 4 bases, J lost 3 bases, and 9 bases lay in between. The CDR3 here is CAWNGDEETQYF. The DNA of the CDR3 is TGTGCCTGGAATGGGGACGAAGAGACCCAGTACTTC.

In DNA, the CDR3 is TGTGCCAGTAGTATCCAGGGGGTCGGGAAAGATACGCAGTATTTT. Its translation: CASSIQGVGKDTQYF. V gene TRBV19 combines with J gene TRBJ2-3; TRBD1 matches 7 bases. V lost 3 bases, J lost 5 bases, and 8 bases stayed unmatched. This CDR3 contains 15 residues. CDR1 and CDR2 (germline): LNHDA, SQIVND (reference sequence).

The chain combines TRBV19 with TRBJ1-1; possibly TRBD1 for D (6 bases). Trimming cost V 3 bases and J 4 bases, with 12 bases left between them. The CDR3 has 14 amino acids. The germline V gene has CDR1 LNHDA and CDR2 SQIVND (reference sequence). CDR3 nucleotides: TGTGCCAGTAGTATTACCGGGGGCGGCACTGAAGCTTTCTTT. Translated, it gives CASSITGGGTEAFF.